The present TCR beta chain was sequenced within a study of cytomegalovirus exposure and HLA in healthy donors. V dropped 4 bases and J dropped 1 base, with 14 bases sitting between them. The CDR3 contains 16 residues. Looked up from germline, CDR1 is MNHNS and CDR2 is SASEGT. This clone was counted between two and nine times. Its cognate antigen is unknown. Each of the donors was a healthy bone marrow donor. Primers: 60 Vbeta forward and 13 Jbeta reverse. In the study's own analysis: In a later analysis, of 80 million or so unique beta chains, some 10 million appeared in at least two donors. Generated by immunoSEQ multiplex PCR, the TCRdb table keeps only in-frame clones and is missing some. V and J calls and clone size follow that table, whereas D and trimming were derived from the DNA. The table records more than 30,000 clones, roughly two thirds of them present only once. Overall study findings and caveats: Later on, an analysis tied approximately 15,000 TCR beta sequences to HLA alleles at 0.05 false discovery rate.

Input material: PBMCs. The source is a man aged 35-49 years in good health and CMV-seropositive. The rearrangement uses TRBV6-1 and TRBJ2-1, with D possibly being TRBD1 (5 bases). The CDR3 is CASSVWGRASYNEQFF. The CDR3 DNA reads TGTGCCAGCAGTGTCTGGGGCAGGGCATCCTACAATGAGCAGTTCTTC.